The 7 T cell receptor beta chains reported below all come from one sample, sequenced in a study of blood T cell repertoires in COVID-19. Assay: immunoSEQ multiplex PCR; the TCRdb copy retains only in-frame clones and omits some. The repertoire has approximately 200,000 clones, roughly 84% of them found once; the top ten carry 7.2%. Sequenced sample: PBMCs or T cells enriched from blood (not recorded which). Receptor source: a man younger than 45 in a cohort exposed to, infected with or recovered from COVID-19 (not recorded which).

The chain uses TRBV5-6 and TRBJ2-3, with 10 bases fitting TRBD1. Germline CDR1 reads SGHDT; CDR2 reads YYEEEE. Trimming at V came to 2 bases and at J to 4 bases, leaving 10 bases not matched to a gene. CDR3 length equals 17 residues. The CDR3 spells CASSFPWTGGLADTQYF. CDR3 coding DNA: TGTGCCAGCAGCTTTCCATGGACAGGGGGTTTAGCAGATACGCAGTATTTT. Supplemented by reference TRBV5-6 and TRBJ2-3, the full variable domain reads DAGVTQSPTHLIKTRGQQVTLRCSPKSGHDTVSWYQQALGQGPQFIFQYYEEEERQRGNFPDRFSGHQFPNYSSELNVNALLLGDSALYLCASSFPWTGGLADTQYFGPGTRLTVL.

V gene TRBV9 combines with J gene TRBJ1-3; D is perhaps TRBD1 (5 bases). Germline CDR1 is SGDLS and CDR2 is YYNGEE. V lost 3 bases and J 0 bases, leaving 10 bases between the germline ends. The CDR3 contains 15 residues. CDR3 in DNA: TGTGCCAGCAGCGGAAACAGGTTCTCTGGAAACACCATATATTTT. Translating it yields CASSGNRFSGNTIYF.

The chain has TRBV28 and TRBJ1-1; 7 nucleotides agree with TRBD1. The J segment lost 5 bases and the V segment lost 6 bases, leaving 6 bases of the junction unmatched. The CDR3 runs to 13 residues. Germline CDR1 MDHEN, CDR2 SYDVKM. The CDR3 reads CASRTGWGTEAFF. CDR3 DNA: TGTGCCAGCAGGACAGGGTGGGGTACTGAAGCTTTCTTT.

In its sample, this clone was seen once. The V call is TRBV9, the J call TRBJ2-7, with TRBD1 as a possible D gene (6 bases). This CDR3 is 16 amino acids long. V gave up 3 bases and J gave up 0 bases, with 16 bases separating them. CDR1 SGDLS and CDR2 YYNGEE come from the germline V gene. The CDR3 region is CASSAQETTGSYEQYF. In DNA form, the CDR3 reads TGTGCCAGCAGCGCCCAAGAAACGACAGGCTCCTACGAGCAGTACTTC.

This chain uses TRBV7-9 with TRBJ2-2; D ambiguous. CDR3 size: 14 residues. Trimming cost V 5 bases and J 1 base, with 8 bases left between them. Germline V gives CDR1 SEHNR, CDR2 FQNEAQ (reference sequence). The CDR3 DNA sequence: TGTGCCAGCAGCCTTAACAAGAACACCGGGGAGCTGTTTTTT. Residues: CASSLNKNTGELFF.

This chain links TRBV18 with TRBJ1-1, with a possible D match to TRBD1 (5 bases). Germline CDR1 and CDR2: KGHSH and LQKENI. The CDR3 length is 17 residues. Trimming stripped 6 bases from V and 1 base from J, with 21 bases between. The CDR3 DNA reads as TGTGCCAGCTCCCAATCGCCCCCAGGACAAGAGAACACTGAAGCTTTCTTT. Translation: CASSQSPPGQENTEAFF.

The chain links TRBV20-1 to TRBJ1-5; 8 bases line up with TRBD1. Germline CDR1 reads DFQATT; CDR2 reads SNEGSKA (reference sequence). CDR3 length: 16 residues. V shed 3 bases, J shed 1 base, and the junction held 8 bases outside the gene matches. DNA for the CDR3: TGCAGTGCTAGTTTGGGGACAGGTGGGAGCAATCAGCCCCAGCATTTT. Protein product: CSASLGTGGSNQPQHF.